Listed below are T cell receptor beta chains from one sample, sequenced in a study of blood T cell repertoires in COVID-19. Generated by immunoSEQ multiplex PCR, the TCRdb table keeps only in-frame clones and is missing some. The sample includes fewer than 400,000 clones, 80% to 90% of them seen just once. The sample comprised PBMCs or T cells enriched from blood (not recorded which). The receptors stem from a man aged 25-45 years who had recovered from COVID-19. Each CDR3 is given with its conserved first and last residue. D genes are given only for firm matches. Not every row has a clone size; where given, it reads once, few, many or a size class.

size,V,J,length,D,DNA,CDR3
-,TRBV24-1,TRBJ1-1,16,TRBD1,TGTGCCACCAGGCCCAAAGGACAGGGCATGAACACTGAAGCTTTCTTT,CATRPKGQGMNTEAFF
-,TRBV28,TRBJ2-3,15,-,TGTGCCAGCAGTTTCGCCCCGATAACGGGGGATACGCAGTATTTT,CASSFAPITGDTQYF
-,TRBV7-7,TRBJ2-2,16,TRBD1,TGTGCCAGCAGCTTAGGCACAGGGGGCAACACCGGGGAGCTGTTTTTT,CASSLGTGGNTGELFF
few,TRBV2,TRBJ1-2,14,TRBD1,TGTGCCAGCAGGAGACAGGGGGCTGGCTATGGCTACACCTTC,CASRRQGAGYGYTF
once,TRBV5-4,TRBJ1-1,15,TRBD1,TGTGCCAGCAGTCGGGAACAGGGGACGAACACTGAAGCTTTCTTT,CASSREQGTNTEAFF
-,TRBV2,TRBJ1-5,14,-,TGTGCCAGCAGTATGACAGGTCGCAATCAGCCCCAGCATTTT,CASSMTGRNQPQHF
-,TRBV20-1,TRBJ2-7,10,-,TGCAGTGCTAGTCGGTCAGAGCAGTACTTC,CSASRSEQYF
few,TRBV29-1,TRBJ2-7,15,-,TGCAGCGTTTGGAAAACAGGGATAACTTCCTACGAGCAGTACTTC,CSVWKTGITSYEQYF
once,TRBV6-5,TRBJ2-3,16,TRBD1,TGTGCCAGCAGTTTCGGGACAGGGGTTGGCACAGATACGCAGTATTTT,CASSFGTGVGTDTQYF
-,TRBV4-2,TRBJ2-7,16,TRBD2,TGTGCCAGCAGCCCGGAAGCGGGGGACCGTCTCTACGAGCAGTACTTC,CASSPEAGDRLYEQYF
once,TRBV6-5,TRBJ2-1,15,-,TGTGCCAGCCCCCGTAGTCCTAGCTTCGATAATGAGCAGTTCTTC,CASPRSPSFDNEQFF
-,TRBV4-2,TRBJ2-2,15,TRBD2,TGTGCCAGCAGCCTTGGGGAGGGTTTGACCGGGGAGCTGTTTTTT,CASSLGEGLTGELFF
-,TRBV5-6,TRBJ1-5,16,-,TGTGCCAGCAGCTTGGCCTCGGCAGGCTTCAATCAGCCCCAGCATTTT,CASSLASAGFNQPQHF
-,TRBV5-1,TRBJ2-7,13,-,TGCGCCAGCAGCTTGGAAGGGGGAATCCAGCAGTACTTC,CASSLEGGIQQYF
-,TRBV11-3,TRBJ2-3,13,-,TGTGCCAGCAGCCTTAATGAGGTAGATACGCAGTATTTT,CASSLNEVDTQYF
-,TRBV6-5,TRBJ2-7,13,-,TGTGCCAGCGCCGAGGGTTTAGGCTACGAGCAGTACTTC,CASAEGLGYEQYF
-,TRBV20-1,TRBJ2-4,16,TRBD2,TGCAGTGCTAGTGAGCGGGGGAACCTAGCCAAAAACATTCAGTACTTC,CSASERGNLAKNIQYF
-,TRBV27,TRBJ2-2,14,-,TGTGCCAGCAGTTGGGCAGCCTACACCGGGGAGCTGTTTTTT,CASSWAAYTGELFF
once,TRBV27,TRBJ2-6,16,-,TGTGCCAGCAGTTCCGTCATGAGCTCTGGGGCCAACGTCCTGACTTTC,CASSSVMSSGANVLTF
-,TRBV4-2,TRBJ2-3,21,TRBD2,TGTGCCAGCAGCCAAGAAGCCGCAGGACTAGCGGGGGGTTCTAGCACAGATACGCAGTATTTT,CASSQEAAGLAGGSSTDTQYF
once,TRBV12-3/TRBV12-4,TRBJ1-6,13,TRBD1,TGTGCCAGCAACGACAGGGGGAATTCACCCCTCCACTTT,CASNDRGNSPLHF
-,TRBV10-3,TRBJ2-2,12,-,TGTGCCATCAGGGACAGCACCGGGGAGCTGTTTTTT,CAIRDSTGELFF
medium-sized,TRBV4-1,TRBJ2-7,12,-,TGCGCCAGCAGCCCCCAGGGCCGCGAGCAGTACTTC,CASSPQGREQYF
-,TRBV2,TRBJ2-1,15,TRBD2,TGTGCCAGCAGTGAGCTAGCGGGGTTATACAATGAGCAGTTCTTC,CASSELAGLYNEQFF
-,TRBV5-1,TRBJ1-5,15,TRBD1,TGCGCCAGCAGCTTGGAGCCAGGGGGAAATCAGCCCCAGCATTTT,CASSLEPGGNQPQHF
once,TRBV10-3,TRBJ1-1,13,-,TGTGCCATCAGTTCCCGGACAGCCACTGAAGCTTTCTTT,CAISSRTATEAFF